This T cell receptor (beta chain) was sequenced for a study of cytomegalovirus exposure and HLA in healthy donors. Amplification used 60 Vbeta primers and 13 Jbeta primers. TCRdb's copy holds only in-frame clones and misses some; the assay was immunoSEQ multiplex PCR. This sample yields approximately 140,000 clones, of which over 60% are seen a single time; around 13% belongs to the top ten. Note on this clone: Antigen: not known.

Whole-study findings and limits: Most TCR sequences were seen very rarely across donors, but some public TCRs occurred in many.

V was cut by 1 base and J by 7 bases, with 5 bases left in between. CDR3 size: 12 residues. Germline values: CDR1 MDHEN, CDR2 SYDVKM. Sequenced input: PBMCs. The sequence was obtained from a man aged 40-50 years in good health and CMV-seropositive. The J gene is TRBJ1-3, the V gene TRBV28; D is ambiguous. The CDR3 region is CASSLSMNTIYF. CDR3 nucleotides: TGTGCCAGCAGTTTATCAATGAACACCATATATTTT.